A single sample gave rise to the 8 T cell receptor beta chains below, sequenced in a study of blood T cell repertoires in COVID-19. Only in-frame clones appear in the TCRdb table, and some are missing; sequencing was by immunoSEQ multiplex PCR. Of some 340,000 clones listed, about 87% are singletons. Sequencing was done on a sample of PBMCs or T cells enriched from blood (not recorded which). These TCRs come from a young woman who had recovered from COVID-19.

About this clone: The germline gene is not matched at one end of the junction; a read error may be the cause. The chain uses TRBV7-2 and TRBJ2-1; 10 bases agree with TRBD2. The CDR3 covers 14 residues. Per the germline V gene, CDR1 is SGHTA and CDR2 is FQGNSA. CDR3 sequence reads: CASRLAGGRNEQFF. The CDR3 DNA follows: TGTGCCAGCAGATTAGCGGGGGGTCGCAATGAGCAGTTCTTC.

This chain joins TRBV18 and TRBJ1-6; no reliable D call. Trimming left V 4 bases short and J 8 bases short, with 27 bases between. CDR1 and CDR2 (germline): KGHSH, LQKENI. The CDR3 sequence is 19 residues long. The CDR3 spells CASSQLTGVAESLDSPLHF. The DNA for the CDR3 is TGTGCCAGCTCACAACTTACCGGAGTCGCGGAATCTTTAGATTCACCCCTCCACTTT.

V is TRBV7-3 and J is TRBJ2-2; TRBD1 aligns across 10 bases. The CDR3 loop spans 14 amino acids. V trimming: 6 bases; J trimming: 7 bases; junction bases outside the gene matches: 5. Germline-derived CDR1 and CDR2 are SGHTA and FQGTGA. In DNA form, the CDR3 reads TGTGCCAGCAGACGGACAGGGGGAGGCGGGGAGCTGTTTTTT. Protein sequence: CASRRTGGGGELFF.

The chain uses TRBV5-4 and TRBJ2-2; no firm D call. V lost 0 bases to trimming and J lost 0 bases, with 6 bases between them. Germline lookup yields CDR1 SGHNT and CDR2 YYREEE (reference sequence). The CDR3 length is 15 residues. The CDR3 spells CASSLGGTNTGELFF. The DNA for the CDR3 is TGTGCCAGCAGCTTGGGAGGAACGAACACCGGGGAGCTGTTTTTT.

The chain is built from TRBV10-3 and TRBJ1-5, with D possibly matching TRBD1 (6 bases). Germline values: CDR1 ENHRY, CDR2 SYGVKD. CDR3 length: 14 residues. V was clipped by 5 bases and J by 2 bases, with 10 bases between them. The CDR3 DNA is TGTGCCATCAGTCTGGGGGCAGGCAATCAGCCCCAGCATTTT. Protein product: CAISLGAGNQPQHF.

V gene TRBV27 combines with J gene TRBJ1-6; TRBD1 might be the D (5 bases). Between the trimmed V and J ends, which lost 5 bases and 0 bases, there was a span of 11 bases. CDR1 and CDR2 from the germline V gene are MNHEY and SMNVEV (reference sequence). The CDR3 length is 16 residues. CDR3 bases: TGTGCCAGCAGTCCCAGAAGGGGCTCCTATAATTCACCCCTCCACTTT. Translating it yields CASSPRRGSYNSPLHF.

The genes are TRBV5-1 and TRBJ1-2, with 9 bases lining up with TRBD1. With 7 bases clipped from V and 2 bases from J, the junction kept 0 bases outside the gene matches. Looked up from germline, CDR1 is SGHRS and CDR2 is YFSETQ. This CDR3 has 12 amino acids. CDR3 protein: CASGQGNYGYTF. As DNA, the CDR3 is TGCGCCAGCGGACAGGGGAACTATGGCTACACCTTC.

CDR3 amino acids: CASSYTPGGGEQYF. Written as DNA, the CDR3 is TGTGCCAGCAGTTACACGCCGGGGGGCGGGGAGCAGTACTTC. The J gene is TRBJ2-7, the V gene TRBV6-5; D may be TRBD2 (7 bases). CDR3 size: 14 residues. V was shortened by 2 bases and J by 7 bases, with 15 bases between the two germline ends. Germline lookup yields CDR1 MNHEY and CDR2 SVGAGI.